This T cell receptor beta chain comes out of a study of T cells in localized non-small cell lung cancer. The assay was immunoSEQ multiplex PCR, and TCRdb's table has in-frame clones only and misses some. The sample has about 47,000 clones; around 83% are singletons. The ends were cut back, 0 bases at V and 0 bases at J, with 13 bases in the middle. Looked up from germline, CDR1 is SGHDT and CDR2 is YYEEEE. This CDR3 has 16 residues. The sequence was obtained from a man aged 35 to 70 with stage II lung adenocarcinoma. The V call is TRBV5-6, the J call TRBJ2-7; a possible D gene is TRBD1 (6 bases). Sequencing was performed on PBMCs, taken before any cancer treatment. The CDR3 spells CASSLVTGVSSYEQYF. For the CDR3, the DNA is TGTGCCAGCAGCTTGGTGACAGGCGTCTCCTCCTACGAGCAGTACTTC.